This T cell receptor (beta chain) comes out of a study of T cells in Graves' hyperthyroidism and ophthalmopathy (dated by TCRdb to the late 2010s). Background for the entire study: Peripheral blood samples were taken at the time of initial diagnosis, prior to any treatment. TCR Vbeta CDR3 sequencing of 135 peripheral blood samples (around 45 ophthalmopathy, approximately 80 hyperthyroidism and about 17 progressor patients) is reported in the paper. For training and testing, the 100 or so patients in the discovery cohort were randomly divided in a 7:3 ratio. Prospective prediction of ophthalmopathy was tested in an independent validation cohort of 18 to 20 hyperthyroidism patients and 15 to 17 patients who later progressed to ophthalmopathy. To identify distinguishing TCR V-J signatures, a discovery cohort of 90 to 100 patients was used, comprising 43 with Graves' ophthalmopathy and around 57 with stable Graves' hyperthyroidism. In addition, the study compared T-cell repertoires in thyroid tissue and in blood from several Graves' hyperthyroidism patients. Following sampling, methimazole starting at 30 mg daily was given to hyperthyroidism patients, and high-dose intravenous methylprednisolone was given to ophthalmopathy patients. Overall results and qualifications from the work: Most expanded thyroid clonotypes (frequency above 0.001) were also found in blood, which suggests that blood repertoires may mirror thyroid immune responses. In cross-validation, a model built on a 13 V-J signature told ophthalmopathy apart from stable hyperthyroidism with about 90% sensitivity and 81% to 82% specificity, and in testing the same model reached 80%/75%. In validation, the model predicted progression to ophthalmopathy with 55% to 71% sensitivity and less than 75% specificity, a median of 6.5 months before onset. No statistical method was used to fix the sample size in advance, and group allocation was not hidden from the investigators.

In this sample, this clonotype turned up a few times. Its antigen has not been determined. No much larger clone is present one base from it, and per-base qualities are unavailable. TCR beta CDR3 regions were amplified from RNA transcripts. A first-round RT-PCR of the TCR CDR3 used the HTBI primer set with the Qiagen OneStep RT-PCR kit. A second multiplex PCR round built the libraries, followed by size selection and purification. Libraries were sequenced paired-end with 100 bp reads on an Illumina HiSeq2000. The study's own analysis went as follows. SOAPnuke was used to process the raw data, throwing out any read that contained adapters or uncalled bases, had a mean Phred below 15, or lacked an exact constant-primer or identifier match. High-quality paired reads were merged using COPE v1.2.5, and each unique nucleotide sequence was defined as a clonotype. MiTCR v1.1 was used to align clonotypes to the IMGT TRBV, TRBD and TRBJ reference segments. Only V-J combinations with frequency above 0.0001, covering about 99% of repertoires, were analysed. A TCS score was defined as the ratio between F50 (clonal expansion) and ExV (chaos), using BLOSUM62-based TCRdist between CDR3 peptides within each V-J. Welch's t-statistics and random forest reduced roughly 500 V-J features to some 14, which were used in a naive Bayes classifier (R e1071). The Morisita-Horn index was used to measure how similar the thyroid and blood repertoires were. In-frame beta chains were kept once TCRdb had trimmed the public reads at Q25 with fastp and called clones with MiXCR. Identical CDR3 protein sequences are pooled into one entry, listed with their most common genes and DNA. The V and J calls, along with clone size, are taken from TCRdb and not from the paper's own processing. This sample lists 750,000 to 950,000 distinct CDR3 sequences; 35% to 40% were detected once. About 9% of the sample is in the top ten clones.

From cysteine to phenylalanine, the CDR3 is 15 amino acids long. Of the read, only the CDR3 DNA is kept; its 45 bases are in frame from base 1. V lost 5 bases and J lost 4 bases; the stretch between them is 17 bases long. Sequences SGHNT (CDR1) and YENEEA (CDR2) are obtained from the germline V gene. A patient counted as having stable Graves' hyperthyroidism if no progression to ophthalmopathy occurred over 18 months of follow-up. Hyperthyroidism patients were newly diagnosed, had a disease duration of under 2 months, and were aged 18 to 65 years. Patients with uncontrolled infections, other autoimmune diseases, pregnancy or lactation were excluded. Clinical symptoms, serum thyroxine and TRAb, thyroid ultrasound, and orbital computed tomography formed the basis for the diagnoses. Ficoll-Paque density gradient centrifugation was used to isolate PBMCs from around 10 ml of fresh peripheral blood. Total RNA was extracted using Trizol reagent, and RNA quality was assessed on an Agilent 2100 Bioanalyzer.

What was sequenced was blood. The V and J segments used are TRBV11-3 and TRBJ1-2; matching of 5 bases hints at TRBD1 as the D gene. The sequence derives from a man in his late teens or twenties with Graves' hyperthyroidism. The bases read TGTGCCAGCAGCCGAGAGACGGAGGGACTCTATGGCTACACCTTC. Its translation is CASSRETEGLYGYTF.